The present TCR beta chain was sequenced within a study of cytomegalovirus exposure and HLA in healthy donors. Findings and limits, study-wide: Upon later analysis, HLA-associated TCR beta chains proved more clonally expanded than other, equally common chains. Several top significant clusters appeared, in a later analysis, to be linked to common viral pathogens. As immune exposure information, only CMV serostatus was available. Highest at DRB1 and lowest at HLA-C, TCR association rates differed among HLA loci in a later analysis.

For this clone: The antigen remains unidentified.

The PCR ran on 60 Vbeta and 13 Jbeta primers. TCRdb keeps only in-frame clones here, not all; method: immunoSEQ multiplex PCR. The sample records approximately 100,000 clones, roughly 80% being singletons. Germline V lookup: CDR1 LGHNA, CDR2 YNFKEQ. This CDR3 is 17 amino acids long. V lost 4 bases to trimming and J lost 5 bases; unmatched junction nucleotides: 12. This chain uses TRBV4-2 with TRBJ2-2, with TRBD1 matching 8 bases. Sequences were obtained from PBMCs. The sequence was collected from a man between 45 and 60 years old in good health and CMV-seropositive. CDR3 residues: CASSPKGGQGTTGELFF. The CDR3 DNA follows: TGTGCCAGCAGCCCAAAAGGAGGACAGGGAACGACCGGGGAGCTGTTTTTT.